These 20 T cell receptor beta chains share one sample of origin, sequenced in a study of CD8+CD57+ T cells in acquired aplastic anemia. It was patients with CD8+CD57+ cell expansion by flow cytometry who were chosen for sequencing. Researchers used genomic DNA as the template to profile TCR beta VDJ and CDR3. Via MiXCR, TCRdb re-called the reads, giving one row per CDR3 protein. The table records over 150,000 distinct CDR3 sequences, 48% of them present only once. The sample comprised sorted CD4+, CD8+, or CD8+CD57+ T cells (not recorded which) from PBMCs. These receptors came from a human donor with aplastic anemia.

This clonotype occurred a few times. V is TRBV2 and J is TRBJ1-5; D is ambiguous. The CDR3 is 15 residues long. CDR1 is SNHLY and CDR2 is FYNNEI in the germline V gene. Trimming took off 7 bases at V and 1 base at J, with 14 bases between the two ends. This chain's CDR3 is CASIPSRASNQPQHF. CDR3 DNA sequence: TGTGCCAGCATCCCTAGCAGAGCGAGCAATCAGCCCCAGCATTTT.

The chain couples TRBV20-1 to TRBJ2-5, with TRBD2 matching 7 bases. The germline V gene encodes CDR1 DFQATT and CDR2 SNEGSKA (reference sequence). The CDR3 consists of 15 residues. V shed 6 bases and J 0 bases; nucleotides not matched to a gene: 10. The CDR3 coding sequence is TGCAGTGCCAGCAGTTATCGGGGGGACCAAGAGACCCAGTACTTC. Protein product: CSASSYRGDQETQYF.

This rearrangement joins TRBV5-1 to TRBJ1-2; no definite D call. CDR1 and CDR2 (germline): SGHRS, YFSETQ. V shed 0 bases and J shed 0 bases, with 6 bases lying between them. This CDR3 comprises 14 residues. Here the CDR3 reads CASSLESTNYGYTF. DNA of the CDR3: TGCGCCAGCAGCTTGGAGTCAACTAACTATGGCTACACCTTC.

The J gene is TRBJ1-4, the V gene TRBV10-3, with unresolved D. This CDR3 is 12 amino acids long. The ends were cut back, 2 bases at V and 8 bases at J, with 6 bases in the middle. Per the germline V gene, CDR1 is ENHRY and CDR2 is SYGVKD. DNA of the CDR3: TGTGCCATCAGTGAGACTGAGGAAAAACTGTTTTTT. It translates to CAISETEEKLFF.

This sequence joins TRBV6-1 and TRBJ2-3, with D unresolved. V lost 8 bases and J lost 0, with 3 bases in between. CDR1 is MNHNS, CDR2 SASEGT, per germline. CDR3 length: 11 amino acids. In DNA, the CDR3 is TGTGCCAGCCAAAGCACAGATACGCAGTATTTT. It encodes CASQSTDTQYF.

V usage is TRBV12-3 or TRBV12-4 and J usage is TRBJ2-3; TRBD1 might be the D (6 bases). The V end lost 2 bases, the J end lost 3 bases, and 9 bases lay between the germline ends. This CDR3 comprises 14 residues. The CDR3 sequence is CASSLQGMTDTQYF. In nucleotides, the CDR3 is TGTGCCAGCAGTTTACAGGGGATGACAGATACGCAGTATTTT.

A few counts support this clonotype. The CDR3 coding sequence is TGTGCCAGCTCACCACCGTCCAGGGCCTACTATGGCTACACCTTC. Amino acids: CASSPPSRAYYGYTF. The V and J genes are TRBV2 and TRBJ1-2; tentatively, D is TRBD1 (5 bases). Trimming pared 8 bases from V and 3 bases from J, leaving 19 bases between. The germline V gene has CDR1 SNHLY and CDR2 FYNNEI. The CDR3 loop spans 15 amino acids.

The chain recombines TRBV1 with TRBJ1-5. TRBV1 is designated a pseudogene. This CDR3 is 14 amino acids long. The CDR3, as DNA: TGCACCAGCAGCCCTCGAAGACCCCATCAGCCCCAGCATTTT. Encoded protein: CTSSPRRPHQPQHF.

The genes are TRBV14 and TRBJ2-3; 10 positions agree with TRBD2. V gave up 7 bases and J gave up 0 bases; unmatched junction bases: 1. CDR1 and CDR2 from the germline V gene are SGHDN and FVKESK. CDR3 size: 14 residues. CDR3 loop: CASKTSGSTDTQYF. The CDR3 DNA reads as TGTGCCAGCAAGACTAGCGGGAGCACAGATACGCAGTATTTT.

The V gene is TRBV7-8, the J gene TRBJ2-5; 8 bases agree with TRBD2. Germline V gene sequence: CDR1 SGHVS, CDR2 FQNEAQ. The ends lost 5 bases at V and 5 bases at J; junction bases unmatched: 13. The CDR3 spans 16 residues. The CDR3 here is CASSRSRSGMWETQYF. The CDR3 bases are TGTGCCAGCAGCCGGTCCCGTAGCGGGATGTGGGAGACCCAGTACTTC.

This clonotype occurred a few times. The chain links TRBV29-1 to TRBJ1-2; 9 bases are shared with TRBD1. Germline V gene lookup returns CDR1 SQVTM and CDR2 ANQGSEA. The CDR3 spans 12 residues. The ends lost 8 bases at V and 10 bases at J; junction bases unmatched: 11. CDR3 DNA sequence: TGCAGCACCTCCGGGACAGGGTCCTACTACACCTTC. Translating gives CSTSGTGSYYTF.

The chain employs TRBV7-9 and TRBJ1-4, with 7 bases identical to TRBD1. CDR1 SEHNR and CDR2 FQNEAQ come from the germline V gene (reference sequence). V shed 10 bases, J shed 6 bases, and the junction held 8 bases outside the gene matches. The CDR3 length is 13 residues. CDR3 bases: TGTGCCATCACAGGGGATGTCGATGAAAAACTGTTTTTT. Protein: CAITGDVDEKLFF.

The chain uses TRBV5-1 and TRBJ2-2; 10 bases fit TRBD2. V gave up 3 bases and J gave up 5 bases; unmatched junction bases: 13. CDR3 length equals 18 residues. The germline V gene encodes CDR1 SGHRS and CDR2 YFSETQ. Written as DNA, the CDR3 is TGCGCCAGCAGCTCCGGGGGCAGCGGGGGGGCAAGAACCGGGGAGCTGTTTTTT. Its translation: CASSSGGSGGARTGELFF. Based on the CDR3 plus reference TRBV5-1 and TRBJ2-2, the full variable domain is KAGVTQTPRYLIKTRGQQVTLSCSPISGHRSVSWYQQTPGQGLQFLFEYFSETQRNKGNFPGRFSGRQFSNSRSEMNVSTLELGDSALYLCASSSGGSGGARTGELFFGEGSRLTVL.

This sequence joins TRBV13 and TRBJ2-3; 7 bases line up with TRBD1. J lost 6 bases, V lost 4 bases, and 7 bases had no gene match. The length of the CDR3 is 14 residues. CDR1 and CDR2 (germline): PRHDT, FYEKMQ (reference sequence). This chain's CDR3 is CASSSNKGGDTQYF. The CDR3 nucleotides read TGTGCCAGCAGCTCCAACAAAGGGGGCGATACGCAGTATTTT.

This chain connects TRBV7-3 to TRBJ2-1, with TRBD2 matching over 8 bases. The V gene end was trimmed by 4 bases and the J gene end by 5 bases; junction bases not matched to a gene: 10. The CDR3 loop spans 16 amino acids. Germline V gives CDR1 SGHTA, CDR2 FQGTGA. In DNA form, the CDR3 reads TGTGCCAGCAGCTCCCCCGGGACTAGGGAACACAATGAGCAGTTCTTC. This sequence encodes CASSSPGTREHNEQFF.

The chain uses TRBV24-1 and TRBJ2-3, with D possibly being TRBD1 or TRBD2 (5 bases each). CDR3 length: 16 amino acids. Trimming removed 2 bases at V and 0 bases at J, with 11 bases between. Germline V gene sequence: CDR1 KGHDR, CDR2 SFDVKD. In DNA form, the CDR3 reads TGTGCCACCAGTGATTCTGGGGGAGTTAGCACAGATACGCAGTATTTT. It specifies CATSDSGGVSTDTQYF.

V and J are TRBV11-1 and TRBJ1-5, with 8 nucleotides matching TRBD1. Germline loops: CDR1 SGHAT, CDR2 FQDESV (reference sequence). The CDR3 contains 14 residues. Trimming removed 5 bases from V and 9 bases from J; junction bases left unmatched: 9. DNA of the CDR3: TGTGCCAGCAGCCTACAGGGGGGTTCCTCGCCCCAGCATTTT. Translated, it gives CASSLQGGSSPQHF.

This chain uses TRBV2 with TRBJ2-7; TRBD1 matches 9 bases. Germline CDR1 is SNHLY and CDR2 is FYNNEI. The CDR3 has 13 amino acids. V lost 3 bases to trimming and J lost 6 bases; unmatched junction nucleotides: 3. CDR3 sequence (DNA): TGTGCCAGCAGTGAGACAGGGGGATCCGAGCAGTACTTC. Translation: CASSETGGSEQYF.

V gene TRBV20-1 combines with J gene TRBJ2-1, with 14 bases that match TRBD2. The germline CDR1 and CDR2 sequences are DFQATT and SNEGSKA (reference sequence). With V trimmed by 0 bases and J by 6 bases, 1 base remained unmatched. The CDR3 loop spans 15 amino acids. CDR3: CSARDGTSGSNEQFF. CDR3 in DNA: TGCAGTGCTAGAGATGGGACTAGCGGGAGCAATGAGCAGTTCTTC.

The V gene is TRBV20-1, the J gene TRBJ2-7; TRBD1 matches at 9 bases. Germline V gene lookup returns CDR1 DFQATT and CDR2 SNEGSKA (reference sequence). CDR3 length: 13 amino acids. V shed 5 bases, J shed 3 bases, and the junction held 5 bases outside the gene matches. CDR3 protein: CSAQTGGLYEQYF. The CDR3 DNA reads TGCAGTGCTCAGACAGGGGGGCTCTACGAGCAGTACTTC.